This entry concerns a single T cell receptor beta chain. Its antigen is unidentified. The sample belongs to a study of OX40 agonist ivuxolimab in advanced cancers. Study-wide background: Partial responses were seen in three patients, one with hepatocellular carcinoma and two with cutaneous melanoma.

The V and J ends lost 6 bases and 6 bases, in that order; junction bases with no gene match: 4. This CDR3 contains 14 residues. Germline lookup yields CDR1 MNHEY and CDR2 SMNVEV (reference sequence). TCRdb's copy holds only in-frame clones and misses some; the assay was immunoSEQ multiplex PCR. The sample has around 54,000 clones, 90% to 95% seen once; the top ten hold 12%. The study, taken as a whole, reports: Some patients who did not respond also had low normalized T-cell clonal expansion.

At baseline, cycle 4 day 1, and cycle 7 day 1, blood was sampled. Sequencing was performed on CD4+ or CD8+ T cells sorted from blood, taken in a trial of the OX40 agonist ivuxolimab. The chain is built from TRBV27 and TRBJ2-1; 11 bases are shared with TRBD1. The sequence came from an adult with an advanced solid tumor such as melanoma, head and neck, liver or kidney cancer. The CDR3 spells CASSLGTGGNEQFF. In DNA, the CDR3 is TGTGCCAGCAGCCTTGGGACAGGGGGCAATGAGCAGTTCTTC.